This TCR beta chain was profiled in a study of blood T cell repertoires in COVID-19. Study at large: Whether acute or convalescent, the COVID-19 samples came from the United States, Italy and Spain. Sample material is recorded as cDNA or gDNA derived from T cells, B-cell-depleted T cells, or PBMCs.

Original processing notes: Researchers report that nucleated cell counts were estimated from reference gene primer amplification. The assay was immunoSEQ multiplex PCR, and TCRdb's table has in-frame clones only and misses some. The V and J calls and clone size were taken over from that table, and D and trimming were inferred from the DNA. The data show roughly 220,000 clones, roughly nine tenths seen once. Per the germline V gene, CDR1 is LNHDA and CDR2 is SQIVND (reference sequence). CDR3 length: 14 residues. Trimming stripped 3 bases from V and 1 base from J, with 10 bases between. Clinical history as reported by participants underpinned cohort assignment.

The source is a woman in her twenties or thirties who had recovered from COVID-19. This sequence joins TRBV19 and TRBJ2-7; D perhaps matches TRBD1 (6 bases). The specimen was PBMCs or T cells enriched from blood (not recorded which). As DNA, the CDR3 is TGTGCCAGTAGTATCCCCGGACAGTCCTACGAGCAGTACTTC. It translates to CASSIPGQSYEQYF. The entire variable domain, with the rest obtained from reference TRBV19 and TRBJ2-7, is as follows: DGGITQSPKYLFRKEGQNVTLSCEQNLNHDAMYWYRQDPGQGLRLIYYSQIVNDFQKGDIAEGYSVSREKKESFPLTVTSAQKNPTAFYLCASSIPGQSYEQYFGPGTRLTVT.